This record looks at one TCR beta chain sequence and its context. What it binds is unknown. The donors were members of the validation cohort, which comprised roughly 130 subjects and was separate from the first cohort of more than 500 subjects. These data come from a study of cytomegalovirus exposure and HLA in healthy donors. Looking at the study overall: A subsequent analysis reported that the approximately 120 validation repertoires were produced on the same platform that had also been used for the 550 to 750 first-cohort repertoires. The study's findings and limits: A classifier reportedly called cytomegalovirus status with high sensitivity and specificity. Researchers counted around 170 TCR beta chains as cytomegalovirus-associated.

Produced via immunoSEQ multiplex PCR; TCRdb's table is partial and in-frame only. The sample consists of approximately 70,000 clones, 85% to 95% of them appearing once. Trimming shortened V by 0 bases and J by 3 bases, and 10 bases separated the two germline ends. CDR1 is SGDLS and CDR2 is YYNGEE in the germline V gene. The CDR3 loop spans 14 amino acids. The receptor's source is a woman aged 18-35 years in good health and CMV-seropositive. What was sequenced was PBMCs. The gene calls are TRBV9 and TRBJ2-7, with D maybe TRBD2 (6 bases). CDR3 DNA: TGTGCCAGCAGCGTAGCTACGGGGGACTACGAGCAGTACTTC. It yields the protein CASSVATGDYEQYF.